Listed here is a single T cell receptor (beta chain). The data belong to a study of OX40 agonist ivuxolimab in advanced cancers. Whole-study context: Patients were given ivuxolimab, an antibody that agonizes OX40 (CD134). Prior therapy, whether anti-PD-1, anti-PD-L1 or anti-CTLA-4, was allowed, and under 50% had some. Three patients, one with hepatocellular carcinoma and two with cutaneous melanoma, achieved partial responses.

Only in-frame clones appear in the TCRdb table, and some are missing; sequencing was by immunoSEQ multiplex PCR. The sample records approximately 68,000 clones, 85% to 90% being singletons. V dropped 4 bases and J dropped 2 bases, with 16 bases sitting between them. Germline assignment: CDR1 SGHDT and CDR2 YYEEEE. The CDR3 contains 15 residues. This rearrangement joins TRBV5-6 to TRBJ2-7, with D perhaps matching TRBD1 (5 bases). The sample in question was CD4+ or CD8+ T cells sorted from blood, obtained in a trial of the OX40 agonist ivuxolimab. This receptor was obtained from an adult with an advanced solid tumor such as melanoma, head and neck, liver or kidney cancer. The CDR3 protein is CASSLLLTEAYEQYF. CDR3 in DNA: TGTGCCAGCAGCCTCCTCTTGACAGAAGCCTACGAGCAGTACTTC. Based on the CDR3 plus reference TRBV5-6 and TRBJ2-7, the full variable domain is DAGVTQSPTHLIKTRGQQVTLRCSPKSGHDTVSWYQQALGQGPQFIFQYYEEEERQRGNFPDRFSGHQFPNYSSELNVNALLLGDSALYLCASSLLLTEAYEQYFGPGTRLTVT.